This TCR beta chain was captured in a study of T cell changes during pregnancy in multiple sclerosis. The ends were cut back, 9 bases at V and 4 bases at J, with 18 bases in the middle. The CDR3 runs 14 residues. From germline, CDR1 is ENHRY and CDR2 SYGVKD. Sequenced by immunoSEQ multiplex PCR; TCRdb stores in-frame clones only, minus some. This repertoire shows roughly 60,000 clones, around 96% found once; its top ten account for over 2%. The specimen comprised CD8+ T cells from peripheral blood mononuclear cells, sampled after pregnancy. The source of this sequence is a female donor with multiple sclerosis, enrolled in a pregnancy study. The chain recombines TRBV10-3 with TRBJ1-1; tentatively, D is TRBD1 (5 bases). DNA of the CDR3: TGTGCCATTAGCGGGGGATCTTTGGGCACTGAAGCTTTCTTT. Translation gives CAISGGSLGTEAFF.